One and the same sample provided the 27 T cell receptor beta chains below, sequenced in a study of CDR3 diversity in severe acne. One entry per CDR3 protein results from TCRdb running MiXCR on the PCR reads. The table records approximately 90,000 distinct CDR3 sequences, around 54% of them present only once. Sequenced input: blood. Receptors originate from a male donor with severe acne vulgaris.

This clonotype was recorded at least ten times. J is TRBJ1-3 and V is TRBV5-1; 7 bases agree with TRBD1. CDR1 is SGHRS, CDR2 YFSETQ, per germline. This CDR3 has 15 residues. V lost 3 bases and J lost 4; bases outside the gene matches: 7. CDR3 loop: CASSSSTGSGNTIYF. The CDR3 coding sequence is TGCGCCAGCAGCTCTTCGACAGGGAGCGGAAACACCATATATTTT. The full variable domain, in which reference TRBV5-1 and TRBJ1-3 provide the parts outside the CDR3, is KAGVTQTPRYLIKTRGQQVTLSCSPISGHRSVSWYQQTPGQGLQFLFEYFSETQRNKGNFPGRFSGRQFSNSRSEMNVSTLELGDSALYLCASSSSTGSGNTIYFGEGSWLTVV.

The V call is TRBV10-3, the J call TRBJ1-5; no reliable D call. The CDR3 has 13 residues. Trimming took off 5 bases at V and 0 bases at J, with 5 bases between the two ends. Looked up from germline, CDR1 is ENHRY and CDR2 is SYGVKD. The CDR3 sequence: CAISPNSNQPQHF. The CDR3 DNA reads TGTGCCATCAGTCCCAATAGCAATCAGCCCCAGCATTTT.

This clonotype was detected only a few times. The chain combines TRBV20-1 with TRBJ2-7; 10 positions agree with TRBD2. The CDR3 sequence is 14 residues long. Germline trimming cut 4 bases from V and 2 bases from J; bases unmatched to any gene: 5. The V gene's germline CDR1 is DFQATT and CDR2 SNEGSKA (reference sequence). CDR3 nucleotide sequence: TGCAGTGCTACTAGCGGGAGAAGGACCTACGAGCAGTACTTC. Its protein is CSATSGRRTYEQYF.

By frequency in the sample, this clonotype is medium-sized. CDR3 bases: TGCAGCGCCCCGCGGACAGTAGGTACAGATACGCAGTATTTT. It yields the protein CSAPRTVGTDTQYF. The chain combines TRBV29-1 with TRBJ2-3; tentative D call: TRBD1 (6 bases). The length of the CDR3 is 14 residues. Trimming shortened V by 7 bases and J by 3 bases, and 17 bases separated the two germline ends. Germline lookup yields CDR1 SQVTM and CDR2 ANQGSEA.

V is TRBV10-3 and J is TRBJ2-5, with 10 bases aligning to TRBD1. The CDR3 has 16 residues. After removal of 4 bases from V and 7 bases from J, the junction contained 12 bases not matched to a gene. Germline V lookup: CDR1 ENHRY, CDR2 SYGVKD. CDR3 sequence (DNA): TGTGCCATCAGTGGGTTGGGACAGGGGTGGAAAGGGACCCAGTACTTC. This encodes CAISGLGQGWKGTQYF.

The chain carries TRBV24-1 and TRBJ2-5; tentatively, D is TRBD1 (5 bases). Trimming cost V 11 bases and J 8 bases, with 17 bases left between them. The CDR3 extends over 12 amino acids. Germline V gene sequence: CDR1 KGHDR, CDR2 SFDVKD. The CDR3: CASRVAPDTQYF. CDR3 DNA sequence: TGTGCCAGCAGGGTGGCGCCGGACACCCAGTACTTC.

The chain joins TRBV6-1 to TRBJ2-7, with TRBD1 matching 9 bases. With V trimmed by 10 bases and J by 2 bases, 12 bases remained unmatched. Germline assignment: CDR1 MNHNS and CDR2 SASEGT. The CDR3 has 15 amino acids. The CDR3: CATLPPGQGAYEQYF. CDR3 nucleotide sequence: TGTGCCACCCTCCCACCGGGACAGGGCGCCTACGAGCAGTACTTC.

The chain joins TRBV28 to TRBJ2-3; D may be TRBD2 (6 bases). Germline CDR1 MDHEN, CDR2 SYDVKM. The V end was cut by 5 bases, the J end by 2 bases, with 14 bases between. The CDR3 is 15 amino acids. This chain's CDR3 is CASSPAAGHTDTQYF. The CDR3 coding sequence is TGTGCCAGCAGTCCCGCGGCGGGGCACACAGATACGCAGTATTTT.

The V gene is TRBV29-1, the J gene TRBJ1-5; the D is unclear. CDR3 length equals 13 residues. Germline V lookup: CDR1 SQVTM, CDR2 ANQGSEA. The V and J ends lost 6 bases and 3 bases respectively, with 12 bases between them. CDR3 sequence (DNA): TGCAGCGTGGCGACCGAGTACAATCAGCCCCAGCATTTT. It yields the protein CSVATEYNQPQHF.

In its sample, this clonotype was seen many times. This rearrangement joins TRBV9 to TRBJ2-1; D is perhaps TRBD1 (5 bases). CDR3 size: 12 residues. V lost 0 bases, J lost 10 bases, and 8 bases lay in between. In germline, CDR1 is SGDLS, CDR2 YYNGEE. The CDR3 sequence: CASSVGNREQFF. The CDR3 DNA sequence: TGTGCCAGCAGCGTAGGTAACAGGGAGCAGTTCTTC.

This clonotype was found a few times. The chain links TRBV5-4 to TRBJ1-6; D ambiguous. The CDR3 length is 18 residues. Trimming shortened V by 1 base and J by 0 bases, and 14 bases separated the two germline ends. Germline V gene lookup returns CDR1 SGHNT and CDR2 YYREEE (reference sequence). Here the CDR3 reads CASSLSVGLSSYNSPLHF. The CDR3 bases are TGTGCCAGCAGCTTGAGTGTAGGGTTAAGCTCCTATAATTCACCCCTCCACTTT.

To note about this clonotype: This may stem from a read error, because a much larger clone lies one nucleotide away. The chain combines TRBV5-6 with TRBJ1-2; D is unclear. Germline CDR1 reads SGHDT; CDR2 reads YYEEEE. The germline V and J ends were trimmed by 4 bases and 4 bases, with 11 bases remaining between them. The CDR3 is 13 residues long. CDR3 protein: CASSQPDLYGYTF. CDR3 nucleotide sequence: TGTGCCAGCAGCCAACCGGACCTCTATGGCTACACCTTC.

This clonotype turned up a few times. The V gene is TRBV27, the J gene TRBJ1-1; unclear D gene. The CDR3 is made up of 11 amino acids. In germline, CDR1 is MNHEY, CDR2 SMNVEV (reference sequence). Trimming stripped 6 bases from V and 2 bases from J, with 4 bases between. CDR3 residues: CASRDNTEAFF. CDR3 DNA sequence: TGTGCCAGCAGGGACAACACTGAAGCTTTCTTT.

The chain uses TRBV5-4 and TRBJ2-7, with 7 positions matching TRBD1. Germline CDR1 and CDR2: SGHNT and YYREEE (reference sequence). CDR3 length: 16 amino acids. Losses at the gene ends were 0 bases for V and 6 bases for J; bases not matched to a gene: 12. In DNA, the CDR3 is TGTGCCAGCAGCTTGGGGGGGAGACAGGGCAGGTCCGAGCAGTACGTC. It codes for CASSLGGRQGRSEQYV.

This clonotype was counted a few times. The chain uses TRBV6-5 and TRBJ2-2, with 11 positions matching TRBD2. Per germline, CDR1 MNHEY and CDR2 SVGAGI. This CDR3 contains 16 residues. The ends lost 4 bases at V and 0 bases at J; junction bases unmatched: 1. This CDR3 reads CASSLTSGTNTGELFF. The DNA for the CDR3 is TGTGCCAGCAGTTTGACTAGCGGGACGAACACCGGGGAGCTGTTTTTT.

V gene TRBV7-9 combines with J gene TRBJ1-1, with D possibly being TRBD1 (6 bases). The CDR3 has 16 amino acids. V was cut by 5 bases and J by 4 bases, with 20 bases left in between. Germline V gene data show CDR1 as SEHNR and CDR2 as FQNEAQ (reference sequence). The CDR3 here is CASSPGVTLGLTEAFF. CDR3 nucleotides: TGTGCCAGCAGCCCAGGGGTGACTTTGGGTCTCACTGAAGCTTTCTTT.

Many counts were recorded for this clonotype. The V gene is TRBV20-1, the J gene TRBJ2-7; TRBD2 matches 9 bases. After removal of 2 bases from V and 3 bases from J, the junction contained 5 bases not matched to a gene. The CDR3 loop spans 14 amino acids. CDR1 and CDR2 (germline): DFQATT, SNEGSKA (reference sequence). The CDR3 DNA reads TGCAGTGCTAGAAGACTAGCGGATCTCTACGAGCAGTACTTC. It yields the protein CSARRLADLYEQYF.

V is TRBV12-3 or TRBV12-4 and J is TRBJ1-2, with no clear D. This CDR3 spans 15 amino acids. Trimming took 2 bases from V and 8 from J, leaving 18 bases between them. The CDR3 region is CASSLMGPDWQGYTF. Written as DNA, the CDR3 is TGTGCCAGCAGTTTAATGGGCCCGGACTGGCAAGGCTACACCTTC.

The table lists this clonotype with many counts. The CDR3 region is CSARDRQGQYGYTF. The DNA of the CDR3 is TGCAGTGCTAGAGACCGACAGGGTCAGTATGGCTACACCTTC. This rearrangement joins TRBV20-1 to TRBJ1-2, with TRBD1 matching 7 bases. With 0 bases clipped from V and 5 bases from J, the junction kept 6 bases outside the gene matches. Germline V CDR1 and CDR2: DFQATT, SNEGSKA (reference sequence). This CDR3 region has 14 residues.

This clonotype came up a few times. The chain couples TRBV30 to TRBJ2-5, with a weak D call TRBD2 (6 bases). Germline V CDR1 and CDR2: GTSNPN, SVGIG (reference sequence). V dropped 2 bases and J dropped 4 bases, with 11 bases sitting between them. There are 13 residues in the CDR3. CDR3 bases: TGTGCCTGGAGTCAAGAAGCGGGAGAGACCCAGTACTTC. Amino acids: CAWSQEAGETQYF.

The sample holds one count of this clonotype. The rearrangement uses TRBV4-1 and TRBJ2-7; 7 bases are shared with TRBD2. Germline loops: CDR1 MGHRA, CDR2 YSYEKL. The V segment lost 4 bases and the J segment 0 bases; nucleotides outside the gene matches: 12. This CDR3 contains 17 residues. CDR3 residues: CASSLASGTQSSYEQYF. DNA of the CDR3: TGCGCCAGCAGCCTAGCGAGCGGGACCCAAAGCTCCTACGAGCAGTACTTC.

This clonotype appeared many times. The gene calls are TRBV7-2 and TRBJ1-2; D is ambiguous. The CDR3 length is 15 residues. In germline, CDR1 is SGHTA, CDR2 FQGNSA. V was clipped by 2 bases and J by 2 bases, with 12 bases between them. CDR3 loop: CASSLTAAGNYGYTF. In nucleotides, the CDR3 is TGTGCCAGCAGCTTAACGGCGGCCGGGAACTATGGCTACACCTTC.

V usage is TRBV9 and J usage is TRBJ2-7; D is uncertain. V gave up 0 bases and J gave up 5 bases, with 3 bases separating them. CDR3 length: 11 residues. CDR1 and CDR2 from the germline V gene are SGDLS and YYNGEE. In nucleotides, the CDR3 is TGTGCCAGCAGCGTAGGGAACGAGCAGTACTTC. It translates to CASSVGNEQYF.

Details on this clonotype: This sequence may be a read error, since a much larger clone differs from it by one base. The rearrangement links TRBV15 to TRBJ1-1, with TRBD1 as a possible D gene (5 bases). This CDR3 contains 17 residues. The germline gives CDR1 LNHNV, CDR2 YYDKDF (reference sequence). CDR3: CATQWGDFGEDGTEASF. For the CDR3, the DNA is TGTGCCACCCAATGGGGGGACTTTGGGGAAGATGGCACTGAAGCTTCCTTT.

This chain uses TRBV6-4 with TRBJ2-7; TRBD2 might be the D (6 bases). V gave up 6 bases and J gave up 7 bases, with 16 bases separating them. The CDR3 covers 13 residues. Germline V gene lookup returns CDR1 MRHNA and CDR2 SNTAGT. CDR3 sequence (DNA): TGTGCCAGCAGCCGGGACTCTTCAGGGGAGCAGTACGTC. Translation gives CASSRDSSGEQYV.

With respect to this clonotype: A single base separates this from a much larger clone, so it may be a read error. The chain recombines TRBV7-3 with TRBJ2-3; 11 nucleotides line up with TRBD1. This CDR3 contains 14 residues. Germline V CDR1 and CDR2: SGHTA, FQGTGA. The CDR3 DNA follows: TGTGGCAGCAGCCCGGGACAGGGGGGAGATACGCAGTATTTT. This encodes CGSSPGQGGDTQYF.

This clonotype has a count of ten or more. The rearrangement uses TRBV2 and TRBJ1-2, with TRBD1 matching 10 bases. The CDR3 is 15 amino acids. J lost 6 bases, V lost 4 bases, and 8 bases had no gene match. The germline V gene has CDR1 SNHLY and CDR2 FYNNEI. This chain's CDR3 is CASSVLTGGAHGYTF. The CDR3 DNA reads TGTGCCAGCAGTGTCTTGACAGGGGGCGCCCATGGCTACACCTTC. Based on the CDR3 plus reference TRBV2 and TRBJ1-2, the full variable domain is EPEVTQTPSHQVTQMGQEVILRCVPISNHLYFYWYRQILGQKVEFLVSFYNNEISEKSEIFDDQFSVERPDGSNFTLKIRSTKLEDSAMYFCASSVLTGGAHGYTFGSGTRLTVV.